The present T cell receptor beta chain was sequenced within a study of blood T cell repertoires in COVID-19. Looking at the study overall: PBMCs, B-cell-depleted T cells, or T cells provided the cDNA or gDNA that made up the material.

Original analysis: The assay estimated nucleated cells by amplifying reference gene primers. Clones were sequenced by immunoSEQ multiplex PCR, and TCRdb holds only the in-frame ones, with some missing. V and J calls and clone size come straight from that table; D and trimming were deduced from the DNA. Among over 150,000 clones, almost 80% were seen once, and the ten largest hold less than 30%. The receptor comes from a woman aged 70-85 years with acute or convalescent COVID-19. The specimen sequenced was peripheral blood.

CDR3 nucleotide sequence: TGTGCCATCAGTGAGAGTCAGGGCAATGGCTACACCTTC. This sequence encodes CAISESQGNGYTF. V usage is TRBV10-3 and J usage is TRBJ1-2; possibly TRBD1 for D (5 bases). V was pared by 2 bases and J by 6 bases, with 10 bases between. Germline assignment: CDR1 ENHRY and CDR2 SYGVKD. CDR3 length: 13 residues.